Detailed here is one T cell receptor (beta chain). The specificity of this receptor is unknown. There are no base qualities to consult, and no much larger clone falls within one base. The CDR3 sequence holds 14 residues, the cysteine and phenylalanine included. Only CDR3 DNA is held: 42 bases, read in frame from base 1. Clipping removes 6 bases from V and 3 bases from J, with 4 as the unmatched junction base count. CDR1 and CDR2 are drawn from the germline V gene (reference sequence): MNHEY, SMNVEV. The sample's time point label, decoded: about 28 days (+/-7) after the second vaccine dose. The treatment or condition label, read with the paper, signifies: meningococcal conjugate vaccine given as trial control. The vaccinee samples were drawn from two UK trials, COV001 and COV002, one of which was a single-blind randomized controlled phase 2/3 trial testing AZD1222 (ChAdOx1 nCoV-19) in healthy adults. For TCRbeta chain sequencing, PBMC samples were collected from trial participants at day 0 and at day 28 after the second dose.

This entry belongs to a study of T cell responses to AZD1222 COVID-19 vaccine (dated by TCRdb to 2020 to 2023). Context from the whole study: TCR sequencing covered more than 230 trial participants: 207 given two doses of AZD1222 and 26 given two doses of MenACWY control vaccine. Trial participants were enrolled by age into subgroups of 18-55, 56-69 and 70-plus years, and around 140, 26 and 57 TCR-sequenced participants, respectively, were included in these subgroups. On the study overall, not on this receptor specifically: A significant rise in spike-specific TCR breadth and depth was observed after two AZD1222 doses relative to day 0 and relative to MenACWY recipients. Most participants were white British and females outnumbered males, and the authors suggested that clonal diversity may have been underestimated. Epitopes outside the regions mutated in the B.1.351 and B.1.1.7 variants were reportedly recognized by nearly half of the unique spike-specific TCRs. CD4 TCRs associated with the vaccine covered the entire spike protein, and the dominant responses were in regions 160-218 and 743-854. In the small 56-69-year group, the increase in depth fell short of significance, most likely because of low power. Because no day 14 peak-response samples were available, the repertoires could be characterized only after the peak T cell response. Only five or six AZD1222 recipients were SARS-CoV-2 seropositive at baseline, limiting conclusions about previously exposed vaccinees.

The CDR3 regions of human TCRbeta chains were analyzed by immunosequencing. The published analysis was carried out like this. Repertoire TCRs were checked for matches against a reference library of SARS-CoV-2-specific TCRs that had been generated using the MIRA antigen-specificity platform. Breadth was defined as the fraction of unique TCRs that were SARS-CoV-2-associated. Depth was defined as the fraction of total T cells that were SARS-CoV-2-associated. Using the MIRA data, each spike-specific TCR was assigned both to the spike region to which the TCR was reactive and to a CD4 or CD8 class. Log10-transformed breadth and depth values were compared by one-way ANOVA with Sidak's multiple comparisons tests. Drawn from immuneACCESS, this table holds only the in-frame rearrangements with V and J called that TCRdb kept. Clones are partly lost; checked studies trace under half to an unresolved V gene and leave the rest unexplained. V and J calls and clone size are copied from that table; D and trimming were computed from the DNA. The sample table contains about 120,000 clones; only one count was recorded for around nine tenths of them. The ten largest clones add up to 3.5% to 4.5% of the sample.

The sequence was collected from an adult who received the MenACWY meningococcal vaccine as a control. The sequencing used peripheral blood, collected 28 days after the second dose of the MenACWY control vaccine. The V and J segments used are TRBV27 and TRBJ2-1; 8 bases in the junction line up with TRBD2. The sequence in DNA is TGTGCCAGCAGCCCACTAGCGGTCTACAATGAGCAGTTCTTC. Translated, it gives CASSPLAVYNEQFF.